This T cell receptor beta chain was recorded in a study of cytomegalovirus exposure and HLA in healthy donors. Healthy bone marrow donors formed the donor group. Worth noting for this clone: The antigen is unknown.

The CDR3 has 13 residues. V shed 11 bases, J shed 6 bases, and the junction held 9 bases outside the gene matches. Germline loops: CDR1 MNHEY, CDR2 SVGAGI. The PCR made use of 60 Vbeta and 13 Jbeta primers. TCRdb keeps only in-frame clones here, not all; method: immunoSEQ multiplex PCR. The sample holds around 170,000 clones, around four fifths seen once. Study results and caveats: In a later analysis, TCR beta V- and J-gene trimming showed a link to a missense DCLRE1C variant. In all likelihood, a cluster of highly shared sequence variants was a sequencing artifact.

V is TRBV6-5 and J is TRBJ2-3, with 9 bases aligning to TRBD2. Sample: PBMCs. The source of this sequence is a woman aged 50 to 60 in good health and CMV-seropositive. CDR3: CAHTSGGMDTQYF. CDR3 sequence (DNA): TGTGCCCACACAAGCGGGGGGATGGATACGCAGTATTTT.